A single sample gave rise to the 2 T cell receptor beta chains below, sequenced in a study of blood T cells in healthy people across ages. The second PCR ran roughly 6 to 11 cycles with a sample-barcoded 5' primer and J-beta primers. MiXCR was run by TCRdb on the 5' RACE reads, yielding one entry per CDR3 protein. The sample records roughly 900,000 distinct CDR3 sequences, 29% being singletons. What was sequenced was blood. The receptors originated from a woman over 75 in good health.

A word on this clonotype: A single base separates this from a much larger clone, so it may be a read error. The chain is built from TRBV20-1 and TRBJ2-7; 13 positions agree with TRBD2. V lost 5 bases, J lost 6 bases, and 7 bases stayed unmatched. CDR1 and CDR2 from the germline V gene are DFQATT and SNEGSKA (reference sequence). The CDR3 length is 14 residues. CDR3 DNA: TGCAGTGCTCTACTAGCGGGGGGGCCTAGCGAGCAGTACTTC. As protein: CSALLAGGPSEQYF.

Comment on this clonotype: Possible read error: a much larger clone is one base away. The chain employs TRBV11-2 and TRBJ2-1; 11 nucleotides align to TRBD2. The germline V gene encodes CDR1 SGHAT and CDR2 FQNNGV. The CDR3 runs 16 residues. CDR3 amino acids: CGSSSALAGAYNEQFF. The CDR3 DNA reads TGTGGCAGCAGCTCAGCACTAGCGGGGGCTTACAATGAGCAGTTCTTC.